These 32 T cell receptor beta chains were all obtained from the same sample, sequenced in a study of beta chain features in type 1 diabetes (dated by TCRdb to 2016 to 2018). Library creation used the immunoSEQ multiplex PCR assay. All of the isolated RNA was reverse transcribed with the High Capacity cDNA Reverse Transcription Kit, so expressed TCRB transcripts were sequenced. The immuneACCESS repertoire file appears here via TCRdb, limited to in-frame rearrangements. These files lack a portion of the clones; in checked studies, under half of the deficit traces to unresolved V genes, and the cause of the others is not known. The sample table holds about 340,000 clones, of which about 13% were seen once. In total, the top ten clones hold approximately 0.016% of the sample. The study at large found these results: In all four CD4+ subsets, TCRB CDR3 length was moderately but significantly shorter in type 1 diabetes patients.

No antigen has been assigned to these receptors. The specimen sequenced was naive CD4+ T cells from blood. Taken with the paper, the label for cell subset or site translates to: true naive CD4+ T cells. The source of these receptors is a woman aged 18-29 years with type 1 diabetes.

The V and J genes are TRBV7-2 and TRBJ2-3, with D possibly TRBD2 on 5 matching bases. Germline loops: CDR1 SGHTA, CDR2 FQGNSA. Trimming stripped 5 bases from V and 4 bases from J, with 13 bases between. The CDR3 is 14 residues long. The CDR3 nucleotides are TGTGCCAGCAGCCGAGGAGGTGGGGCAGATACGCAGTATTTT. It encodes CASSRGGGADTQYF.

This clone was seen a handful of times. The rearrangement uses TRBV6-6 and TRBJ1-2; weak D call: TRBD1 (6 bases). The CDR3 sequence is 12 residues long. Germline CDR1 MNHNY, CDR2 SVGAGI (reference sequence). V was cut by 5 bases and J by 4 bases, with 8 bases left in between. CDR3 sequence (DNA): TGTGCCAGCAGTGGGACAACCTATGGCTACACCTTC. Protein sequence: CASSGTTYGYTF.

This chain joins TRBV4-1 and TRBJ2-2; 7 bases match TRBD2. The CDR3 extends over 17 amino acids. Looked up from germline, CDR1 is MGHRA and CDR2 is YSYEKL. V was clipped by 6 bases and J by 7 bases; unmatched bases: 17. The CDR3: CASSPLLTGGSFGELFF. The CDR3, as DNA: TGCGCCAGCAGTCCCCTCCTGACGGGAGGATCATTCGGGGAGCTGTTTTTT.

This sequence joins TRBV6-5 and TRBJ1-1; D is undetermined. V was shortened by 3 bases and J by 1 base, with 9 bases between the two germline ends. Per germline, CDR1 MNHEY and CDR2 SVGAGI. This CDR3 has 14 residues. The CDR3 DNA follows: TGTGCCAGCAGTTATTTGTCAGGGAACACTGAAGCTTTCTTT. Protein sequence: CASSYLSGNTEAFF.

J is TRBJ2-1 and V is TRBV9, with D tentatively TRBD1 (6 bases). The V end lost 0 bases, the J end lost 5 bases, and 12 bases lay between the germline ends. Germline loops: CDR1 SGDLS, CDR2 YYNGEE. The length of the CDR3 is 15 residues. The CDR3 region has the DNA TGTGCCAGCAGCGTAGGCAGGGGTGACGACAATGAGCAGTTCTTC. Amino acids: CASSVGRGDDNEQFF. The variable domain in full, with the rest retrieved from reference TRBV9 and TRBJ2-1, is DSGVTQTPKHLITATGQRVTLRCSPRSGDLSVYWYQQSLDQGLQFLIQYYNGEERAKGNILERFSAQQFPDLHSELNLSSLELGDSALYFCASSVGRGDDNEQFFGPGTRLTVL.

V and J are TRBV5-1 and TRBJ2-1; 8 nucleotides line up with TRBD2. Germline-derived CDR1 and CDR2 are SGHRS and YFSETQ. V lost 1 base to trimming and J lost 5 bases; unmatched junction nucleotides: 2. CDR3 length: 14 amino acids. For the CDR3, the DNA is TGCGCCAGCAGCTTGAGCGGGAGTAACAATGAGCAGTTCTTC. Protein sequence: CASSLSGSNNEQFF.

J is TRBJ1-5 and V is TRBV25-1; 9 positions agree with TRBD1. The CDR3 has 15 residues. J was trimmed by 5 bases and V by 2 bases; bases with no gene match: 4. The germline CDR1 and CDR2 sequences are MGHDK and SYGVNS. For the CDR3, the DNA is TGTGCCAGCAGTGAAGGGCGACAGGGGGATCAGCCCCAGCATTTT. It is translated as CASSEGRQGDQPQHF.

The CDR3 loop is CASSSPPQGNYGYTF. DNA for the CDR3: TGTGCCAGCAGTTCCCCCCCACAGGGAAACTATGGCTACACCTTC. V usage is TRBV28 and J usage is TRBJ1-2; weak D call: TRBD1 (6 bases). CDR1 is MDHEN, CDR2 SYDVKM, per germline. V lost 4 bases to trimming and J lost 2 bases, with 14 bases between them. The CDR3 is 15 residues long.

V usage is TRBV7-2 and J usage is TRBJ1-2, with D hard to call. The CDR3 extends over 13 amino acids. Germline V lookup: CDR1 SGHTA, CDR2 FQGNSA. V was clipped by 5 bases and J by 5 bases, with 12 bases between them. This chain's CDR3 is CASSPSPDYGYTF. For the CDR3, the DNA is TGTGCCAGCAGCCCGAGTCCCGATTATGGCTACACCTTC.

The V gene is TRBV7-8, the J gene TRBJ1-1, with TRBD1 identical over 7 bases. V shed 4 bases and J 5 bases; nucleotides not matched to a gene: 7. Germline V CDR1 and CDR2: SGHVS, FQNEAQ. The CDR3 sequence is 14 residues long. Here the CDR3 reads CASSSLRGQTEAFF. The DNA of the CDR3 is TGTGCCAGCAGCTCGTTAAGGGGGCAAACTGAAGCTTTCTTT.

On this clone: At one boundary the junction diverges from the germline segment, which might be a read error. The chain uses TRBV11-3 and TRBJ2-3, with TRBD1 matching over 7 bases. The CDR3 is made up of 11 amino acids. CDR1 and CDR2 (germline): SGHNT, YENEEA. The CDR3 reads CASSLVQGWHF. In DNA, the CDR3 is TGTGCCAGCAGCTTAGTACAGGGGTGGCATTTT.

This clone occurred a few times. This chain joins TRBV7-9 and TRBJ1-1, with D hard to call. Germline-derived CDR1 and CDR2 are SEHNR and FQNEAQ (reference sequence). The CDR3 covers 13 residues. Trimming removed 5 bases from V and 7 bases from J, with 14 bases in between. CDR3: CASSPREGSEAFF. The CDR3 DNA sequence: TGTGCCAGCAGCCCTAGAGAGGGCAGTGAAGCTTTCTTT.

The chain combines TRBV19 with TRBJ2-3; 7 bases fit TRBD2. Losses at the gene ends were 7 bases for V and 9 bases for J; bases not matched to a gene: 13. The CDR3 extends over 14 amino acids. Germline CDR1 and CDR2: LNHDA and SQIVND (reference sequence). CDR3 DNA sequence: TGTGCCAGTAAAGTCTCGGGAGGTCGTGTCACGCAGTATTTT. This gives the protein CASKVSGGRVTQYF.

V gene TRBV2 combines with J gene TRBJ2-5; TRBD1 aligns across 9 bases. The germline V gene encodes CDR1 SNHLY and CDR2 FYNNEI. Trimming removed 6 bases from V and 4 bases from J; junction bases left unmatched: 6. This CDR3 has 14 residues. CDR3 DNA sequence: TGTGCCAGCAGGCCCCGGACAGGGGCAGAGACCCAGTACTTC. It codes for CASRPRTGAETQYF. Full variable domain (missing parts from reference TRBV2 and TRBJ2-5): EPEVTQTPSHQVTQMGQEVILRCVPISNHLYFYWYRQILGQKVEFLVSFYNNEISEKSEIFDDQFSVERPDGSNFTLKIRSTKLEDSAMYFCASRPRTGAETQYFGPGTRLLVL.

The chain combines TRBV1 with TRBJ1-1; the listed D gene, TRBD1, was not tested against the DNA. TRBV1 is noted as a pseudogene. This CDR3 has 17 amino acids. The CDR3 sequence is CTSSQDLSRRGDTEAFF. The CDR3 DNA sequence: TGCACCAGCAGCCAAGATTTGAGCCGCAGGGGGGACACTGAAGCTTTCTTT.

The chain couples TRBV6-4 to TRBJ2-3; TRBD2 agrees at 7 bases. The CDR3 totals 16 residues. J was trimmed by 6 bases and V by 10 bases; bases with no gene match: 19. CDR1 is MRHNA, CDR2 SNTAGT, per germline. The CDR3 region has the DNA TGTGCCACTTCAGCGGGGAATAGCGGACCCCCGGATACGCAGTATTTT. Encoded protein: CATSAGNSGPPDTQYF.

In this sample, this clone turned up a few times. The V call is TRBV7-2, the J call TRBJ2-4; 7 positions match TRBD1. The trim removed 5 bases at V and 10 bases at J, leaving 2 bases unmatched. Germline V gene sequence: CDR1 SGHTA, CDR2 FQGNSA. This CDR3 spans 11 amino acids. The CDR3 loop is CASSPGQIQYF. Written as DNA, the CDR3 is TGTGCCAGCAGCCCGGGACAGATTCAGTACTTC. The variable domain in full, completed from reference TRBV7-2 and TRBJ2-4, reads GAGVSQSPSNKVTEKGKDVELRCDPISGHTALYWYRQSLGQGLEFLIYFQGNSAPDKSGLPSDRFSAERTGGSVSTLTIQRTQQEDSAVYLCASSPGQIQYFGAGTRLSVL.

This chain uses TRBV7-2 with TRBJ2-1; weak D call: TRBD2 (6 bases). Germline CDR1 and CDR2: SGHTA and FQGNSA. The CDR3 length is 11 residues. Trimming took off 5 bases at V and 9 bases at J, with 8 bases between the two ends. CDR3 loop: CASSPSVEQFF. The CDR3 nucleotides are TGTGCCAGCAGCCCTAGCGTTGAGCAGTTCTTC.

V and J are TRBV4-3 and TRBJ2-7; 9 bases align to TRBD2. The germline V gene has CDR1 LGHNA and CDR2 YSLEER. The V and J ends lost 4 bases and 4 bases, in that order; junction bases with no gene match: 14. CDR3 length: 17 residues. The CDR3 nucleotides are TGCGCCAGCAGCCCTCTACCGGGACTAGCCACAGGGTACGAGCAGTACGTC. Protein product: CASSPLPGLATGYEQYV.

This chain joins TRBV5-1 and TRBJ2-5, with 9 bases aligning to TRBD1. The CDR3 extends over 18 amino acids. Germline lookup yields CDR1 SGHRS and CDR2 YFSETQ. The junction had 13 bases not matched to a gene; V was cut back by 0 bases and J by 4 bases. CDR3 coding DNA: TGCGCCAGCAGCTTGGGCTATACCGGGACAGGGACCAGAGAGACCCAGTACTTC. Translated: CASSLGYTGTGTRETQYF.

This clone was counted a few times. The chain is built from TRBV7-2 and TRBJ2-1; 8 nucleotides match TRBD1. In germline, CDR1 is SGHTA, CDR2 FQGNSA. V dropped 5 bases and J dropped 4; count of bases not matched to a gene: 10. The CDR3 consists of 16 residues. The CDR3 DNA reads as TGTGCCAGCAGCCCACAGGGGGTAGTTCGGTACAATGAGCAGTTCTTC. Encoded protein: CASSPQGVVRYNEQFF.

The rearrangement joins TRBV7-6 to TRBJ2-5; 8 bases fit TRBD2. Germline CDR1 SGHVS, CDR2 FNYEAQ. This CDR3 comprises 19 residues. After removal of 0 bases from V and 2 bases from J, the junction contained 14 bases not matched to a gene. The CDR3 nucleotides read TGTGCCAGCAGCTTAGCGCATAGGAGTTCTAGCGGGTTACAAGAGACCCAGTACTTC. This sequence encodes CASSLAHRSSSGLQETQYF.

This clone came up a few times. The chain employs TRBV5-1 and TRBJ2-5, with D uncertain. Germline V gene lookup returns CDR1 SGHRS and CDR2 YFSETQ. V was shortened by 1 base and J by 2 bases, with 9 bases between the two germline ends. This CDR3 contains 14 residues. CDR3 sequence reads: CASSLSARQETQYF. CDR3 sequence (DNA): TGCGCCAGCAGCTTGAGCGCTAGACAAGAGACCCAGTACTTC.

In this sample, this clone turned up a few times. V usage is TRBV18 and J usage is TRBJ1-1; possible D gene TRBD1, 5 bases. The ends were cut back, 0 bases at V and 4 bases at J, with 9 bases in the middle. The CDR3 sequence is 14 residues long. Germline assignment: CDR1 KGHSH and CDR2 LQKENI. For the CDR3, the DNA is TGTGCCAGCTCACCACCATCGGGGGGCACTGAAGCTTTCTTT. Its protein is CASSPPSGGTEAFF.

This clone turned up a few times. CDR3 sequence (DNA): TGTGCCAGCAGCTTAGAGAGCGGACTAGGAGAGACCCAGTACTTC. Its protein product is CASSLESGLGETQYF. The gene calls are TRBV7-9 and TRBJ2-5; 7 nucleotides match TRBD2. V lost 1 base to trimming and J lost 4 bases; unmatched junction nucleotides: 6. The CDR3 sequence is 15 residues long. Looked up from germline, CDR1 is SEHNR and CDR2 is FQNEAQ (reference sequence).

A few counts support this clone. The CDR3 loop reads CASRARGGVAGANVLTF. CDR3 in DNA: TGCGCCAGCAGAGCAAGAGGAGGAGTGGCTGGGGCCAACGTCCTGACTTTC. V usage is TRBV4-1 and J usage is TRBJ2-6; possibly TRBD2 for D (5 bases). Trimming left V 6 bases short and J 2 bases short, with 17 bases between. This CDR3 has 17 amino acids. Germline CDR1 and CDR2: MGHRA and YSYEKL.

The chain employs TRBV28 and TRBJ2-7, with 9 bases identical to TRBD1. V was clipped by 3 bases and J by 1 base; unmatched bases: 4. Germline V gene sequence: CDR1 MDHEN, CDR2 SYDVKM. The CDR3 covers 15 residues. The CDR3 sequence: CASSLAGTGSYEQYF. The CDR3 region has the DNA TGTGCCAGCAGTTTGGCCGGGACAGGGTCCTACGAGCAGTACTTC.

V and J are TRBV15 and TRBJ1-4, with D hard to call. The V gene lost 2 bases and the J gene lost 8 bases, with 9 bases spanning the gap. Germline-derived CDR1 and CDR2 are LNHNV and YYDKDF (reference sequence). This CDR3 contains 13 residues. Here the CDR3 DNA reads TGTGCCACCAGCAGAAAGTTCCAGGAAAAACTGTTTTTT. Translated: CATSRKFQEKLFF.

The J gene is TRBJ2-1, the V gene TRBV5-1; D may be TRBD2 (6 bases). The CDR3 has 15 amino acids. Trimming stripped 0 bases from V and 8 bases from J, with 15 bases between. Per germline, CDR1 SGHRS and CDR2 YFSETQ. The DNA of the CDR3 is TGCGCCAGCAGCTTGGATGGAGGGGTTGTAGATGAGCAGTTCTTC. Translated, it gives CASSLDGGVVDEQFF.

This rearrangement joins TRBV2 to TRBJ2-5, with 8 bases identical to TRBD1. This CDR3 contains 13 residues. Germline values: CDR1 SNHLY, CDR2 FYNNEI. Trimming took 6 bases from V and 1 from J; bases not matched to a gene: 1. The CDR3 sequence: CASRTGAQETQYF. The CDR3 DNA reads as TGTGCCAGCAGGACAGGGGCCCAAGAGACCCAGTACTTC.

A single count supports this clone. The CDR3 coding sequence is TGTGCCAGCAGCTTACAGGGCGATCAGCCCCAGCATTTT. It specifies CASSLQGDQPQHF. V gene TRBV11-2 combines with J gene TRBJ1-5; a possible D gene is TRBD1 (5 bases). Germline assignment: CDR1 SGHAT and CDR2 FQNNGV. Trimming pared 2 bases from V and 5 bases from J, leaving 7 bases between. CDR3 size: 13 residues.

Worth noting for this clone: The junction departs from germline at one end; a sequencing error may be responsible. This sequence joins TRBV11-3 and TRBJ1-1; possible D gene TRBD1, 5 bases. Germline V gene data show CDR1 as SGHNT and CDR2 as YENEEA. The CDR3 is made up of 15 amino acids. The CDR3 coding sequence is TGTGCCAGCAGCGTAGAAGGGACTAAGTCGACTGAAGCTTTCTTT. This sequence encodes CASSVEGTKSTEAFF.